The entry below describes one T cell receptor (beta chain). Its antigen is undetermined. Amplification used 60 Vbeta primers and 13 Jbeta primers. TCRdb keeps only in-frame clones here, not all; method: immunoSEQ multiplex PCR. The table lists 150,000 to 200,000 clones, 80% to 90% of them singletons. The data originate from a study of cytomegalovirus exposure and HLA in healthy donors. Study-level points and caveats: Later analysis identified several of the most significant clusters that appeared linked to common viral pathogens.

The CDR3 spans 14 residues. The V end was cut by 4 bases, the J end by 12 bases, with 18 bases between. Germline V gene data show CDR1 as SGHDN and CDR2 as FVKESK. The clonotype comes from a woman aged 25 to 39 in good health and CMV-seropositive. The V and J genes are TRBV14 and TRBJ1-4; maybe TRBD1 (6 bases). Sequenced material: PBMCs. The CDR3 region has the DNA TGTGCCAGCAGCCCGACAGGAGGCATTGGAGAACTGTTTTTT. Its translation is CASSPTGGIGELFF. Based on the CDR3 plus reference TRBV14 and TRBJ1-4, the full variable domain is EAGVTQFPSHSVIEKGQTVTLRCDPISGHDNLYWYRRVMGKEIKFLLHFVKESKQDESGMPNNRFLAERTGGTYSTLKVQPAELEDSGVYFCASSPTGGIGELFFGSGTQLSVL.